The present entry profiles one T cell receptor beta chain with its context. Its target is unknown. From its re-call of the 5' RACE reads, TCRdb lists each CDR3 protein once, without DNA. In all, the sample yields 200,000 to 300,000 distinct CDR3 sequences. Germline V lookup: CDR1 DFQATT, CDR2 SNEGSKA (reference sequence). The CDR3 consists of 15 residues. This sample stems from a study of T cells expressing NK-cell markers. Study outcomes and limitations: Whether the expanded NKG2C+ T cell clones recognized HCMV remained unclear.

V usage is TRBV20-1 and J usage is TRBJ2-4; no DNA is available, so the TRBD2 call from TCRdb remains unchecked. Sequenced input: blood T cells: a sorted CD56 or NKG2C T cell subset, CD4+ or CD8+ T cells, or bulk PBMC T cells (not recorded which). The TCR originated in a man in his late teens or twenties in good health. CDR3: CSATRPSGSMHIQYF.